One sample yielded the 10 T cell receptor beta chains listed below, sequenced in a study of response to subunit inactivated influenza vaccine (dated by TCRdb to the late 2010s). Library preparation was by RT-PCR. The sample was run on an Illumina HiSeq 2500. TCRdb trimmed the raw reads at Q25, called clones with MiXCR and kept productive beta chains. Under each unique CDR3 protein, matching rows form one entry showing the most common genes and DNA. Within this sample are 550,000 to 800,000 distinct CDR3 sequences, with about 15% of them counted one time only. The ten most abundant clones make up around a tenth of the sample. This specimen was PBMCs from blood, taken about 13 days after vaccination. The receptors were sampled from a man over 45 who received an inactivated influenza vaccine. Donor details come from another sample of the same person, matched by shared clones.

This clonotype was detected only a few times. The chain employs TRBV19 and TRBJ2-1; TRBD1 agrees at 11 bases. The germline CDR1 and CDR2 sequences are LNHDA and SQIVND (reference sequence). The CDR3 loop spans 16 amino acids. Unmatched junction bases numbered 14, after V lost 1 base and J lost 15 bases. CDR3 in amino acids: CASSIGTGGVNSRLFF. DNA of the CDR3: TGTGCCAGTAGTATAGGGACAGGGGGCGTAAACTCAAGACTGTTCTTC.

This clonotype has a count of ten or more. The V gene is TRBV7-8, the J gene TRBJ2-7, with 9 nucleotides matching TRBD2. CDR3 length: 18 amino acids. With 5 bases clipped from V and 2 bases from J, the junction kept 16 bases outside the gene matches. Germline V lookup: CDR1 SGHVS, CDR2 FQNEAQ. The CDR3 DNA reads TGTGCCAGCAGCGCCAAAGCCCCGGCTAGCGGGGCAGCCTACGAGCAGTACTTC. This translates into CASSAKAPASGAAYEQYF.

This clonotype was observed a handful of times. V usage is TRBV12-3 or TRBV12-4 and J usage is TRBJ2-4; the D gene is possibly TRBD1 (6 bases). Trimming left V 4 bases short and J 3 bases short, with 16 bases between. The CDR3 loop spans 16 amino acids. CDR3 nucleotide sequence: TGTGCCAGCAGTTCCCCTGGGGCAGGGGACAAAAACATTCAGTACTTC. It codes for CASSSPGAGDKNIQYF.

There are a few counts of this clonotype. The V call is TRBV7-9, the J call TRBJ1-2; D unclear. V dropped 1 base and J dropped 4 bases, with 13 bases sitting between them. This CDR3 has 15 amino acids. Per the germline V gene, CDR1 is SEHNR and CDR2 is FQNEAQ (reference sequence). The CDR3 DNA reads as TGTGCCAGCAGCTTAGAGGCAGCCTCTCTCTATGGCTACACCTTC. Translated: CASSLEAASLYGYTF.

The table lists this clonotype with a few counts. The chain has TRBV7-9 and TRBJ2-3, with 11 bases identical to TRBD2. J lost 6 bases, V lost 2 bases, and 4 bases had no gene match. Germline CDR1 SEHNR, CDR2 FQNEAQ (reference sequence). The CDR3 spans 15 residues. CDR3 in amino acids: CASSLLAGGRDTQYF. The CDR3 region has the DNA TGTGCCAGCAGCTTACTAGCGGGAGGACGTGATACGCAGTATTTT. Full variable domain (remainder filled in from reference TRBV7-9 and TRBJ2-3): DTGVSQNPRHKITKRGQNVTFRCDPISEHNRLYWYRQTLGQGPEFLTYFQNEAQLEKSRLLSDRFSAERPKGSFSTLEIQRTEQGDSAMYLCASSLLAGGRDTQYFGPGTRLTVL.

The V call is TRBV7-9, the J call TRBJ2-3; TRBD2 agrees at 10 bases. The V and J ends lost 2 bases and 3 bases, in that order; junction bases with no gene match: 8. Germline assignment: CDR1 SEHNR and CDR2 FQNEAQ (reference sequence). This CDR3 is built from 17 residues. The CDR3 nucleotides read TGTGCCAGCAGCTTACCGCGAGCGGGAGGGCCAACAGATACGCAGTATTTT. Protein product: CASSLPRAGGPTDTQYF.

The V gene is TRBV7-8, the J gene TRBJ1-5, with D unclear. V gave up 4 bases and J gave up 12 bases, with 16 bases separating them. The germline V gene encodes CDR1 SGHVS and CDR2 FQNEAQ. The CDR3 has 13 residues. CDR3 region: CASSSRLSDNQHF. Written as DNA, the CDR3 is TGTGCCAGCAGCTCAAGATTGAGCGATAACCAGCATTTT.

V and J are TRBV4-1 and TRBJ2-1; a possible D gene is TRBD2 (5 bases). CDR3 length equals 17 residues. The V end was cut by 2 bases, the J end by 4 bases, with 18 bases between. Germline-derived CDR1 and CDR2 are MGHRA and YSYEKL. The CDR3 here is CASSQILVRTSYNEQFF. The CDR3 DNA follows: TGCGCCAGCAGCCAAATTCTGGTTCGGACTTCTTACAATGAGCAGTTCTTC.

The chain employs TRBV24-1 and TRBJ1-5, with D unclear. Germline-derived CDR1 and CDR2 are KGHDR and SFDVKD. The length of the CDR3 is 14 residues. V was cut by 1 base and J by 2 bases, with 5 bases left in between. The DNA of the CDR3 is TGTGCCACCAGTGATTTTAATGGCAATCAGCCCCAGCATTTT. The encoded protein is CATSDFNGNQPQHF.

CDR3 DNA sequence: TGTGCCAGCAGCCCAGAGTTGGGACTTGAAGCTTTCTTT. It is translated as CASSPELGLEAFF. V usage is TRBV12-3 or TRBV12-4 and J usage is TRBJ1-1, with D possibly matching TRBD1 (5 bases). Trimming removed 6 bases from V and 7 bases from J, with 15 bases in between. The CDR3 is 13 amino acids.